One sample yielded the 30 T cell receptor beta chains listed below, sequenced in a study of shared clonotypes between healthy human individuals. Assay used: immunoSEQ multiplex PCR; TCRdb lists only in-frame clones, some missing. The table records 1,500,000 or so clones, 98% of them present only once. Material: naive CD4+ T cells sorted from blood. As for subset: CD45RA+ positively selected. The receptor set was obtained from a man under 40 in good health.

The chain uses TRBV7-9 and TRBJ1-3; maybe TRBD1 (6 bases). CDR3 length: 12 residues. The germline V gene encodes CDR1 SEHNR and CDR2 FQNEAQ (reference sequence). Trimming cost V 7 bases and J 7 bases, with 11 bases left between them. CDR3 DNA sequence: TGTGCCAGCACTTTAGGACAGAACACCATATATTTT. This encodes CASTLGQNTIYF.

The rearrangement joins TRBV27 to TRBJ1-4; 9 bases map to TRBD1. The CDR3 has 15 amino acids. The germline V gene has CDR1 MNHEY and CDR2 SMNVEV (reference sequence). The junction had 3 bases not matched to a gene; V was cut back by 4 bases and J by 3 bases. The CDR3 reads CASSSQGAANEKLFF. The CDR3 nucleotides read TGTGCCAGCAGTTCACAGGGGGCGGCTAATGAAAAACTGTTTTTT.

The chain has TRBV9 and TRBJ1-2; D unresolved. The CDR3 sequence is 18 residues long. CDR1 is SGDLS and CDR2 is YYNGEE in the germline V gene. The V end lost 1 base, the J end lost 1 base, and 20 bases lay between the germline ends. CDR3 residues: CASSVWAGRLNHNYGYTF. The CDR3 nucleotides are TGTGCCAGCAGCGTATGGGCGGGCAGGTTAAACCATAACTATGGCTACACCTTC.

CDR3 amino acids: CASSVDEPTSPGANVLTF. In nucleotides, the CDR3 is TGTGCCAGCAGCGTAGATGAACCGACAAGCCCTGGGGCCAACGTCCTGACTTTC. V usage is TRBV9 and J usage is TRBJ2-6; the D is unclear. Germline CDR1 and CDR2: SGDLS and YYNGEE. V lost 0 bases to trimming and J lost 2 bases, with 15 bases between them. The CDR3 has 18 amino acids.

This rearrangement joins TRBV5-8 to TRBJ2-2, with 13 bases fitting TRBD2. Germline CDR1 and CDR2: SGHTS and YDEGEE. The CDR3 is 17 amino acids. J gave up 4 bases and V 4 bases, and 7 bases lay outside the gene matches. Here the CDR3 DNA reads TGTGCCAGCAGCGGAAGCGGACTAGCGGGAGTCACCGGGGAGCTGTTTTTT. It specifies CASSGSGLAGVTGELFF.

The table lists this clone with a count of one. The rearrangement uses TRBV6-5 and TRBJ1-5; 7 bases align to TRBD1. Trimming took 5 bases from V and 6 from J; bases not matched to a gene: 4. This CDR3 comprises 13 residues. Per germline, CDR1 MNHEY and CDR2 SVGAGI. The CDR3 bases are TGTGCCAGCAGTGACAGGGCTGGTCAGCCCCAGCATTTT. It encodes CASSDRAGQPQHF.

The chain uses TRBV18 and TRBJ2-3; 8 bases agree with TRBD2. The CDR3 is 16 amino acids. Germline V gene lookup returns CDR1 KGHSH and CDR2 LQKENI. V shed 3 bases and J 0 bases; nucleotides not matched to a gene: 5. The CDR3 reads CASSPIAGSSTDTQYF. The CDR3 DNA reads as TGTGCCAGCTCACCTATAGCGGGATCTAGCACAGATACGCAGTATTTT.

The CDR3 coding sequence is TGTGCCACCAGCAGGGTGACAGGAGGGACTGGCTACACCTTC. As protein: CATSRVTGGTGYTF. This chain joins TRBV15 and TRBJ1-2; TRBD1 might be the D (6 bases). Trimming left V 3 bases short and J 7 bases short, with 15 bases between. Germline CDR1 is LNHNV and CDR2 is YYDKDF (reference sequence). The CDR3 sequence is 14 residues long.

This clone was counted a single time. The chain employs TRBV4-1 and TRBJ2-7; the match to TRBD1 covers 8 bases. Per germline, CDR1 MGHRA and CDR2 YSYEKL. The CDR3 extends over 16 amino acids. After removal of 4 bases from V and 2 bases from J, the junction contained 10 bases not matched to a gene. Written as DNA, the CDR3 is TGCGCCAGCAGCCCCTTGCCCGGGACAGGTACCTACGAGCAGTACTTC. Translation gives CASSPLPGTGTYEQYF.

The chain joins TRBV27 to TRBJ2-7; perhaps TRBD2 as D (6 bases). Germline V gene data show CDR1 as MNHEY and CDR2 as SMNVEV (reference sequence). The CDR3 extends over 14 amino acids. V was clipped by 5 bases and J by 5 bases, with 16 bases between them. The CDR3 nucleotides read TGTGCCAGCAGTCCGGGACTCTTAATCAACGAGCAGTACTTC. Translated, it gives CASSPGLLINEQYF.

The chain carries TRBV30 and TRBJ1-5, with D uncertain. Germline CDR1 reads GTSNPN; CDR2 reads SVGIG (reference sequence). Trimming took off 1 base at V and 3 bases at J, with 7 bases between the two ends. The CDR3 extends over 13 amino acids. The CDR3 sequence is CAWSAGYNQPQHF. The CDR3 nucleotides are TGTGCCTGGAGTGCTGGCTACAATCAGCCCCAGCATTTT. Complete variable domain (other parts from reference TRBV30 and TRBJ1-5): SQTIHQWPATLVQPVGSPLSLECTVEGTSNPNLYWYRQAAGRGLQLLFYSVGIGQISSEVPQNLSASRPQDRQFILSSKKLLLSDSGFYLCAWSAGYNQPQHFGDGTRLSIL.

The gene calls are TRBV10-3 and TRBJ2-3; D is unresolved. Germline-derived CDR1 and CDR2 are ENHRY and SYGVKD. Trimming took 10 bases from V and 5 from J, leaving 10 bases between them. This CDR3 region has 11 residues. The CDR3 region is CATQQIDTQYF. DNA of the CDR3: TGTGCCACCCAACAAATAGATACGCAGTATTTT.

The chain links TRBV29-1 to TRBJ2-7; D is possibly TRBD2 (5 bases). V gave up 3 bases and J gave up 0 bases, with 15 bases separating them. Germline CDR1 SQVTM, CDR2 ANQGSEA. The CDR3 runs 15 residues. The CDR3 spells CSVDRVGEGSYEQYF. In DNA, the CDR3 is TGCAGCGTTGATCGGGTCGGCGAGGGCTCCTACGAGCAGTACTTC.

This chain joins TRBV29-1 and TRBJ1-1, with no clear D. Trimming removed 4 bases at V and 10 bases at J, with 7 bases between. Germline CDR1 reads SQVTM; CDR2 reads ANQGSEA. This CDR3 is 9 amino acids long. Here the CDR3 DNA reads TGCAGCGTTGGTGAGGGAGCTTTCTTT. Amino acid sequence: CSVGEGAFF.

This chain connects TRBV5-1 to TRBJ2-1; D could derive from TRBD1 or TRBD2 (5 bases each). The V and J ends lost 0 bases and 6 bases respectively, with 7 bases between them. The CDR3 runs to 13 residues. Germline V lookup: CDR1 SGHRS, CDR2 YFSETQ. Here the CDR3 DNA reads TGCGCCAGCAGCTTGGGGGACGGCAATGAGCAGTTCTTC. It is translated as CASSLGDGNEQFF.

This clone was counted once. The chain has TRBV7-6 and TRBJ2-1, with 10 bases fitting TRBD2. Germline loops: CDR1 SGHVS, CDR2 FNYEAQ. Unmatched junction bases numbered 4, after V lost 5 bases and J lost 3 bases. This CDR3 has 15 residues. The CDR3 is CASSRRTSGYNEQFF. CDR3 DNA sequence: TGTGCCAGCAGCCGTCGGACTAGCGGCTACAATGAGCAGTTCTTC.

Concerning this clone itself: Other DNA sequences in this sample translate to the same CDR3. This chain uses TRBV30 with TRBJ2-7, with D maybe TRBD1 (5 bases). V lost 0 bases, J lost 7 bases, and 13 bases lay in between. This CDR3 has 13 amino acids. Germline CDR1 GTSNPN, CDR2 SVGIG (reference sequence). In DNA form, the CDR3 reads TGTGCCTGGAGTGTGTTAGGGGCTGGAGAGCAGTACTTC. Protein sequence: CAWSVLGAGEQYF.

The genes are TRBV19 and TRBJ1-4; 8 bases align to TRBD1. The V gene's germline CDR1 is LNHDA and CDR2 SQIVND (reference sequence). Germline trimming cut 6 bases from V and 1 base from J; bases unmatched to any gene: 4. There are 15 residues in the CDR3. The CDR3 spells CASRETGGTNEKLFF. The CDR3 nucleotides are TGTGCCAGTAGAGAAACAGGGGGAACTAATGAAAAACTGTTTTTT.

The chain joins TRBV11-2 to TRBJ2-1; TRBD2 agrees at 11 bases. The CDR3 extends over 14 amino acids. V lost 8 bases and J lost 5; bases outside the gene matches: 5. Germline assignment: CDR1 SGHAT and CDR2 FQNNGV. CDR3 sequence: CASGETSGNNEQFF. The CDR3 region has the DNA TGTGCCAGCGGAGAGACTAGCGGGAACAATGAGCAGTTCTTC.

The chain has TRBV28 and TRBJ1-2; tentatively, D is TRBD1 (5 bases). V was shortened by 5 bases and J by 7 bases, with 20 bases between the two germline ends. CDR3 length: 15 residues. Germline CDR1 is MDHEN and CDR2 is SYDVKM. This CDR3 is CASSSRDGPSSGYTF. The CDR3 DNA reads TGTGCCAGCAGTAGCCGGGACGGACCCAGCTCTGGCTACACCTTC.

CDR3 in amino acids: CASSTSGSGGFEQYF. The CDR3 region has the DNA TGTGCCAGTAGTACTAGCGGGAGTGGGGGATTCGAGCAGTACTTC. The chain recombines TRBV19 with TRBJ2-7; 10 positions agree with TRBD2. The CDR3 consists of 15 residues. V shed 4 bases and J 6 bases; nucleotides not matched to a gene: 9. CDR1 and CDR2 from the germline V gene are LNHDA and SQIVND (reference sequence).

On this clone itself: Distinct nucleotide sequences in the sample also encode this CDR3. V gene TRBV27 combines with J gene TRBJ2-2, with D unclear. This CDR3 contains 12 residues. V was trimmed by 3 bases and J by 7 bases, leaving 6 bases between them. CDR1 is MNHEY and CDR2 is SMNVEV in the germline V gene (reference sequence). CDR3 DNA: TGTGCCAGCAGTTTTAGAGGCGGGGAGCTGTTTTTT. It encodes CASSFRGGELFF.

The rearrangement joins TRBV30 to TRBJ1-1; 8 nucleotides agree with TRBD1. The length of the CDR3 is 12 residues. Germline lookup yields CDR1 GTSNPN and CDR2 SVGIG (reference sequence). After removal of 1 base from V and 6 bases from J, the junction contained 1 base not matched to a gene. CDR3 protein: CAWSETGAEAFF. Written as DNA, the CDR3 is TGTGCCTGGAGTGAGACAGGGGCTGAAGCTTTCTTT.

The chain employs TRBV6-1 and TRBJ1-5, with 9 bases identical to TRBD1. In germline, CDR1 is MNHNS, CDR2 SASEGT. J lost 2 bases, V lost 6 bases, and 5 bases had no gene match. The CDR3 is 15 amino acids. The CDR3 nucleotides read TGTGCCAGCAGGGGACAGGGACTTCGCAATCAGCCCCAGCATTTT. It encodes CASRGQGLRNQPQHF.

V and J are TRBV28 and TRBJ1-3, with 7 bases fitting TRBD1. The germline CDR1 and CDR2 sequences are MDHEN and SYDVKM. With 3 bases clipped from V and 0 bases from J, the junction kept 5 bases outside the gene matches. This CDR3 contains 16 residues. The CDR3 bases are TGTGCCAGCAGTTTCGTGGGACAGTCCTCTGGAAACACCATATATTTT. Translating it yields CASSFVGQSSGNTIYF.

This chain links TRBV7-9 with TRBJ2-3; D ambiguous. Germline V CDR1 and CDR2: SEHNR, FQNEAQ (reference sequence). V lost 1 base and J lost 1, with 12 bases in between. This CDR3 is 16 amino acids long. CDR3 nucleotide sequence: TGTGCCAGCAGCTTAGTAGCTCCAGGAGGCACAGATACGCAGTATTTT. This translates into CASSLVAPGGTDTQYF. The full variable domain, with the rest looked up from reference TRBV7-9 and TRBJ2-3, is DTGVSQNPRHKITKRGQNVTFRCDPISEHNRLYWYRQTLGQGPEFLTYFQNEAQLEKSRLLSDRFSAERPKGSFSTLEIQRTEQGDSAMYLCASSLVAPGGTDTQYFGPGTRLTVL.

This CDR3 reads CASSQDRGRLTETQYF. For the CDR3, the DNA is TGTGCCAGCAGCCAAGATAGGGGCCGTCTTACAGAGACCCAGTACTTC. The rearrangement uses TRBV14 and TRBJ2-5; tentative D call: TRBD1 (5 bases). V was clipped by 0 bases and J by 4 bases, with 15 bases between them. The CDR3 spans 16 residues. Per germline, CDR1 SGHDN and CDR2 FVKESK. Full variable domain (rest looked up from reference TRBV14 and TRBJ2-5): EAGVTQFPSHSVIEKGQTVTLRCDPISGHDNLYWYRRVMGKEIKFLLHFVKESKQDESGMPNNRFLAERTGGTYSTLKVQPAELEDSGVYFCASSQDRGRLTETQYFGPGTRLLVL.

Comment on this clone: Other DNA sequences in this specimen translate into the identical CDR3. The chain combines TRBV9 with TRBJ1-5; tentatively, D is TRBD1 (5 bases). The CDR3 loop spans 14 amino acids. With 0 bases removed from V and 3 bases from J, the gap between germline ends came to 7 bases. In germline, CDR1 is SGDLS, CDR2 YYNGEE. The CDR3, as DNA: TGTGCCAGCAGCGTAGGAGGGGTCAATCAGCCCCAGCATTTT. Translation gives CASSVGGVNQPQHF.

The chain joins TRBV4-2 to TRBJ2-2, with D unclear. Between the trimmed V and J ends, which lost 1 base and 6 bases, there was a span of 3 bases. Germline CDR1 reads LGHNA; CDR2 reads YNFKEQ. CDR3 length equals 12 residues. This CDR3 reads CASSQAPGELFF. In DNA form, the CDR3 reads TGTGCCAGCAGCCAAGCTCCCGGGGAGCTGTTTTTT.

The CDR3 loop is CASRKRGRRDYGYTF. CDR3 bases: TGTGCCAGTAGAAAGAGGGGGCGCCGGGACTATGGCTACACCTTC. The V call is TRBV19, the J call TRBJ1-2, with 7 bases lining up with TRBD1. The V gene's germline CDR1 is LNHDA and CDR2 SQIVND (reference sequence). Losses at the gene ends were 6 bases for V and 3 bases for J; bases not matched to a gene: 10. The length of the CDR3 is 15 residues.